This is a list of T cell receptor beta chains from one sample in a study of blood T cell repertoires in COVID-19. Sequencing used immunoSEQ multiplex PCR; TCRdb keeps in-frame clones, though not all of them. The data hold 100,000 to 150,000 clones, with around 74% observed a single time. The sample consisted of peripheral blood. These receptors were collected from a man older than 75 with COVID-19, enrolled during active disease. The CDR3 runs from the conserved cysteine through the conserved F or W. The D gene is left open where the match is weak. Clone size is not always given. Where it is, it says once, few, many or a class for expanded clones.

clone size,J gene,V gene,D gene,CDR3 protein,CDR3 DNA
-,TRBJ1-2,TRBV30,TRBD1,CAWSVPGQVYNTF,TGTGCCTGGAGCGTCCCGGGACAGGTCTACAACACCTTC
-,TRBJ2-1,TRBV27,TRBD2,CASSLTSGSRHEQFF,TGTGCCAGCAGCCTCACTAGCGGGAGCCGTCATGAGCAGTTCTTC
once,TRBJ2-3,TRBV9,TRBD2,CASSPRTSGTDTQYF,TGTGCCAGCAGCCCCCGGACTAGCGGCACAGATACGCAGTATTTT
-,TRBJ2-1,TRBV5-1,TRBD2,CASSVGTSAYNEQFF,TGCGCCAGCAGCGTCGGGACTAGCGCGTACAATGAGCAGTTCTTC
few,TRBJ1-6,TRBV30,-,CAWSVGRGTSYNSPLHF,TGTGCCTGGAGTGTCGGACGTGGGACATCTTATAATTCACCCCTCCACTTT
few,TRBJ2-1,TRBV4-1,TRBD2,CASSQPRLADYNEQFF,TGCGCCAGCAGCCAACCTCGACTAGCGGATTACAATGAGCAGTTCTTC
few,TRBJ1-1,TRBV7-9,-,CASSYGTNTEAFF,TGTGCCAGCAGCTATGGCACGAACACTGAAGCTTTCTTT
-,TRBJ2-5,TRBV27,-,CASSSRQTQYF,TGTGCCAGCAGTTCGCGTCAGACCCAGTACTTC
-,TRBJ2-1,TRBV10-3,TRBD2,CAISESLAGDLNNEQFF,TGTGCCATCAGTGAGTCCTTAGCGGGAGACCTCAACAATGAGCAGTTCTTC
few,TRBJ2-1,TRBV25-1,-,CASSDGYNEQFF,TGTGCCAGCAGTGACGGGTACAATGAGCAGTTCTTC
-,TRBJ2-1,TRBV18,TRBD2,CASSPTNGGDEQFF,TGTGCCAGCTCACCGACGAACGGGGGGGATGAGCAGTTCTTC
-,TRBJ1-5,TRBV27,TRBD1,CASSFGQGGQPQHF,TGTGCCAGCAGTTTCGGACAGGGGGGACAGCCCCAGCATTTT
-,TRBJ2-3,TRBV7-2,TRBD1,CASSSYRTGAGDTQYF,TGTGCCAGCAGCAGCTACCGGACAGGGGCGGGAGATACGCAGTATTTT
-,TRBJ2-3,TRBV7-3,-,CASSYTGSWTDTQYF,TGTGCCAGCAGCTACACAGGGAGTTGGACAGATACGCAGTATTTT
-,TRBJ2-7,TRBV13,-,CASSFSGRIYEQYF,TGTGCCAGCAGCTTTAGCGGAAGGATTTACGAGCAGTACTTC
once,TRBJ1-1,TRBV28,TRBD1,CASSLPGTEAFF,TGTGCCAGCAGTTTACCCGGGACAGAGGCTTTCTTT
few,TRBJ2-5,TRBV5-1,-,CASSLYSIQETQYF,TGCGCCAGCAGCTTGTACTCTATCCAAGAGACCCAGTACTTC
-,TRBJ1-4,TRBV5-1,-,CASSSVGGAGNEKLFF,TGCGCCAGCAGCTCGGTGGGTGGGGCAGGTAATGAAAAACTGTTTTTT
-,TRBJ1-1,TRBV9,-,CASSVDQGLVNTEAFF,TGTGCCAGCAGCGTAGATCAGGGGCTGGTGAACACTGAAGCTTTCTTT
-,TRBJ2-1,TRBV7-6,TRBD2,CASSFTSGRRDEQFF,TGTGCCAGCAGCTTCACTAGCGGGAGGAGAGATGAGCAGTTCTTC
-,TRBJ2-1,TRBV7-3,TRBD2,CASSSKKREESYNEQFF,TGTGCCAGCAGCTCAAAGAAGCGGGAGGAATCCTACAATGAGCAGTTCTTC
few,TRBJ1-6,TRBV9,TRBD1,CASSAQGANSPLHF,TGTGCCAGCAGCGCCCAGGGGGCAAATTCACCCCTCCACTTT